This TCR beta chain was retrieved from a study of lymphopenia after photon versus proton radiotherapy. Study results and limitations: After lymphocyte nadir, photon-treated repertoires showed oligoclonal expansion, especially CD8+ Temra. Better survival with proton therapy was suggested as possible, not demonstrated. In patients who died, overall survival fell as post-nadir TCR diversity dropped more. Relative stability marked proton patients; photon patients lost diversity and naive cells.

Profiling relied on immunoSEQ multiplex PCR, and the TCRdb table lists in-frame clones only, not all of them. The table includes 50,000 to 60,000 clones, about 92% detected once. Germline assignment: CDR1 SGDLS and CDR2 YYNGEE. V shed 3 bases and J 10 bases; nucleotides not matched to a gene: 6. This CDR3 has 13 amino acids. Of note for this clone: Its specificity is not known.

The rearrangement links TRBV9 to TRBJ2-1; 8 nucleotides match TRBD2. The specimen comprised peripheral blood, sampled from a patient treated with photon-based radiotherapy. This clonotype originated in a woman in her forties with cholangiocarcinoma. The CDR3: CASSEGLVWEQFF. In DNA form, the CDR3 reads TGTGCCAGCAGCGAGGGACTAGTCTGGGAGCAGTTCTTC. The whole variable domain, remainder taken from reference TRBV9 and TRBJ2-1, is DSGVTQTPKHLITATGQRVTLRCSPRSGDLSVYWYQQSLDQGLQFLIQYYNGEERAKGNILERFSAQQFPDLHSELNLSSLELGDSALYFCASSEGLVWEQFFGPGTRLTVL.